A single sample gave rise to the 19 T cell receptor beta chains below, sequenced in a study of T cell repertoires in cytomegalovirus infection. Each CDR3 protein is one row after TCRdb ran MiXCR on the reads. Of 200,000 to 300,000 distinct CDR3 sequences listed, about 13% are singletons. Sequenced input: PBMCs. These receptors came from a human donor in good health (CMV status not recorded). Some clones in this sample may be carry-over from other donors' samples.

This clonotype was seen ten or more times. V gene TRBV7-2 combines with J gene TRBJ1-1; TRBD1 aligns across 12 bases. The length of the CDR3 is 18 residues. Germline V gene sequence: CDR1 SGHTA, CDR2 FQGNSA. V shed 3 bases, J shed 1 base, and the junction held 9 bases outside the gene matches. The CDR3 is CASSFVSGTGGRNTEAFF. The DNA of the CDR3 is TGTGCCAGCAGCTTCGTAAGCGGGACAGGGGGCCGGAACACTGAAGCTTTCTTT.

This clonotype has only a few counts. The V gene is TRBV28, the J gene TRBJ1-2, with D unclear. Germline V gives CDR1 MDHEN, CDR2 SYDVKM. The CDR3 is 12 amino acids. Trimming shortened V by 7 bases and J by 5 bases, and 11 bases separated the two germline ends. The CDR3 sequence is CASKNGEYGYTF. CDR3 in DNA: TGTGCCAGCAAGAATGGGGAGTATGGCTACACCTTC.

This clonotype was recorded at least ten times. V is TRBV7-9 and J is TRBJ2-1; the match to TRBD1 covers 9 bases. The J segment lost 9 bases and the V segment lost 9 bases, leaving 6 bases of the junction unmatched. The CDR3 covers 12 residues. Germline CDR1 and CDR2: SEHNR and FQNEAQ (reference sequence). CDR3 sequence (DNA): TGTGCCAGTACGGGACAGGGCAGTGAGCAGTTCTTC. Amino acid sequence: CASTGQGSEQFF.

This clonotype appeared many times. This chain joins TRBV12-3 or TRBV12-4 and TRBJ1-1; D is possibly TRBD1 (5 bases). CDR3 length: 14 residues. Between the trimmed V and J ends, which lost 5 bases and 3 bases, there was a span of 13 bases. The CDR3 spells CASSPRGFYTEAFF. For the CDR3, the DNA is TGTGCCAGCAGTCCACGGGGGTTCTACACTGAAGCTTTCTTT.

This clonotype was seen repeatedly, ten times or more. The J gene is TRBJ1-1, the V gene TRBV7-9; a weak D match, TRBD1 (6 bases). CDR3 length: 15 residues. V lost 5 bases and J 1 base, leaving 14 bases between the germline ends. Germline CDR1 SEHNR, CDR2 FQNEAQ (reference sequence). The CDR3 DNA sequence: TGTGCCAGCAGCCCAAGGACAGCCCGGAACACTGAAGCTTTCTTT. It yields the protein CASSPRTARNTEAFF.

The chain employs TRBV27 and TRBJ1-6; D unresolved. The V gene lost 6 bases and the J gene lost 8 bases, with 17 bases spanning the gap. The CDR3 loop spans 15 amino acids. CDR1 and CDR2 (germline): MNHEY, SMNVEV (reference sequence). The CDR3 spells CASRPMAHEDSPLHF. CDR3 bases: TGTGCCAGCAGGCCCATGGCCCACGAAGATTCACCCCTCCACTTT.

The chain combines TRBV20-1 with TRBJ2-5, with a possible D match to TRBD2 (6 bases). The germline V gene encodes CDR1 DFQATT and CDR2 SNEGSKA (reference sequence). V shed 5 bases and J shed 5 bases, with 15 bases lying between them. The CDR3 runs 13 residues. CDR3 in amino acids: CSADRRVVETQYF. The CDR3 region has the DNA TGCAGTGCTGATAGGAGGGTGGTGGAGACCCAGTACTTC.

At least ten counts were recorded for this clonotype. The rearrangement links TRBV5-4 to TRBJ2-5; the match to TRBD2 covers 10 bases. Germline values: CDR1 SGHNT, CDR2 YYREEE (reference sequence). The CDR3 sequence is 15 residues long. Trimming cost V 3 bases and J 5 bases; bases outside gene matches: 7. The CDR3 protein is CASSYKRGGEETQYF. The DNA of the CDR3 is TGTGCCAGCAGCTATAAGCGGGGGGGTGAGGAGACCCAGTACTTC.

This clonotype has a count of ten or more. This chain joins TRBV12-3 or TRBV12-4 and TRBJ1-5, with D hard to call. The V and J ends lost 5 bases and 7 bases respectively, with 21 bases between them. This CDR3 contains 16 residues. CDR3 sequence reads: CASSPPVGGLGQPQHF. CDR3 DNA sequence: TGTGCCAGCAGTCCCCCGGTGGGAGGGCTAGGGCAGCCCCAGCATTTT.

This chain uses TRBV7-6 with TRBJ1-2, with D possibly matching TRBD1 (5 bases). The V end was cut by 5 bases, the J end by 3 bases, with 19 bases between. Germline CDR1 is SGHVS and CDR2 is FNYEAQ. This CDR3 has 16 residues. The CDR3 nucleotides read TGTGCCAGCAGCCCCGGCGAGCCAGGGTGGGACTATGGCTACACCTTC. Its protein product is CASSPGEPGWDYGYTF.

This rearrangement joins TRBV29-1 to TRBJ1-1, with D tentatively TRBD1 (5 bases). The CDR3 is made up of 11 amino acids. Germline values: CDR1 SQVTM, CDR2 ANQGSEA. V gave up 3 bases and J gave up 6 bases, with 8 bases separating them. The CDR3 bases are TGCAGCGTTGACGAGGGGCCTGAAGCTTTCTTT. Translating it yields CSVDEGPEAFF.

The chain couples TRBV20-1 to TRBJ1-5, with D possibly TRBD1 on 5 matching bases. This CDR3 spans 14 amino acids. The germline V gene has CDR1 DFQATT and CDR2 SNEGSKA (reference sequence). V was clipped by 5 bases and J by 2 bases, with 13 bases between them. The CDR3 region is CSAPDSSRNQPQHF. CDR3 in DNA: TGCAGTGCTCCCGACAGCTCCCGCAATCAGCCCCAGCATTTT.

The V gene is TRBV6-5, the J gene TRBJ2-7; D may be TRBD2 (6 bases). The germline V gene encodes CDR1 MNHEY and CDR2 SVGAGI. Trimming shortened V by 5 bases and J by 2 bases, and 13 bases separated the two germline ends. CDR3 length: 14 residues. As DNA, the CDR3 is TGTGCCAGCAGTACTGGGGGGAGCCCCTACGAGCAGTACTTC. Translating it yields CASSTGGSPYEQYF.

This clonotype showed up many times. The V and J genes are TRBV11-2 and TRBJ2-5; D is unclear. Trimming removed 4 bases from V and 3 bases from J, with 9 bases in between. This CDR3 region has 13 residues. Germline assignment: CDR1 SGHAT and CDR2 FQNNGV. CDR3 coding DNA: TGTGCCAGCAGCTGGGGTCGAAAAGAGACCCAGTACTTC. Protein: CASSWGRKETQYF.

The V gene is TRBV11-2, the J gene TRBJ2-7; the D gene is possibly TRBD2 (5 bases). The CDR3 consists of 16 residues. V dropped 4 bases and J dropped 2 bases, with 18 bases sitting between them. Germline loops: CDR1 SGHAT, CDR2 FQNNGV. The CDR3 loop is CASSSIAFGVTYEQYF. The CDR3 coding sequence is TGTGCCAGCAGCTCTATCGCTTTCGGGGTAACCTACGAGCAGTACTTC.

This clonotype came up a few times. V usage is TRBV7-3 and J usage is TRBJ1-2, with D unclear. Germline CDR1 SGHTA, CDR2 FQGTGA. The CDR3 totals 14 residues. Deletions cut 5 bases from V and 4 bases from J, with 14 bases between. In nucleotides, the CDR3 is TGTGCCAGCAGCCACTCCGGGATAACCTATGGCTACACCTTC. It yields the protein CASSHSGITYGYTF.

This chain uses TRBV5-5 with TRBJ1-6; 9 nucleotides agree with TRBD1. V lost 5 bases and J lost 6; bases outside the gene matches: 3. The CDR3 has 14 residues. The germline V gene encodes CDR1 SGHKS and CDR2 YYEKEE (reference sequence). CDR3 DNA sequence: TGTGCCAGCAGACGGACAGGGGTTAATTCACCCCTCCACTTT. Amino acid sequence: CASRRTGVNSPLHF.

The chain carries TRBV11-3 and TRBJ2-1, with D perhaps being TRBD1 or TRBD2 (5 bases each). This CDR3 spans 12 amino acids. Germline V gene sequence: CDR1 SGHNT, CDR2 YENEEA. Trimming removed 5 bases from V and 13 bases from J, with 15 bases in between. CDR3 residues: CASSTLEGIQFF. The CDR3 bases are TGTGCCAGCAGCACCTTAGAGGGGATACAGTTCTTC.

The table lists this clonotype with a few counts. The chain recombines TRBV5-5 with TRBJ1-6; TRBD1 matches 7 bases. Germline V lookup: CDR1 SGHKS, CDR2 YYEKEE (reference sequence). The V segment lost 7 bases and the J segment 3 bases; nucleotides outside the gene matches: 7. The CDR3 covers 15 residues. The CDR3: CASCPGTDYNSPLHF. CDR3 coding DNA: TGTGCCAGCTGCCCGGGGACAGACTATAATTCACCCCTCCACTTT.